The clone carrying this T cell receptor beta chain was picked up many times. CDR1 and CDR2 from the germline V gene are SQVTM and ANQGSEA. CDR3 length: 12 amino acids. The germline V and J ends were trimmed by 4 bases and 7 bases, with 11 bases remaining between them. TCRdb reanalysed the 5' RACE reads using MiXCR and keeps one entry per CDR3 protein. This table has about 200,000 distinct CDR3 sequences, approximately 3.2% appearing once. The data were taken from a study of T cells after yellow fever vaccination. This TCR was recovered from a man aged 18 to 30 who received the YFV17D yellow fever vaccine. Sequencing used CD4+ T cells sorted from PBMCs, obtained 10 days after the yellow fever booster vaccination. The genes are TRBV29-1 and TRBJ1-5; D might be TRBD1 (5 bases). The CDR3 nucleotides read TGCAGCGTTGGGCAGGGCACGCAGCCCCAGCATTTT. This gives the protein CSVGQGTQPQHF.